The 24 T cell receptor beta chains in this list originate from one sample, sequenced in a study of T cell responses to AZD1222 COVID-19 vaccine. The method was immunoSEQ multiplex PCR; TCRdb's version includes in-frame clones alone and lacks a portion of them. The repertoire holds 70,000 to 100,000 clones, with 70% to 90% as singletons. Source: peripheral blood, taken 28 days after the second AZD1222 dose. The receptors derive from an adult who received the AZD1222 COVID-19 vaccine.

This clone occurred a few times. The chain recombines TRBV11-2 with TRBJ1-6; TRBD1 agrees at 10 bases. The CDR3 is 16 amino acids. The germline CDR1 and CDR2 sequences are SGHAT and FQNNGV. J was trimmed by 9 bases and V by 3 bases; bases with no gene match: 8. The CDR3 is CASSFTGTGVSSPLHF. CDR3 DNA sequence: TGTGCCAGCAGCTTCACCGGGACAGGGGTTTCTTCACCCCTCCACTTT.

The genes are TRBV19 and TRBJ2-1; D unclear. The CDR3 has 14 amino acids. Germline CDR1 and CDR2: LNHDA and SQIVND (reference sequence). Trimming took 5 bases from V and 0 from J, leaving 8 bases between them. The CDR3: CASSLRISYNEQFF. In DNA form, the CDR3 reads TGTGCCAGTAGTCTCCGAATCTCCTACAATGAGCAGTTCTTC.

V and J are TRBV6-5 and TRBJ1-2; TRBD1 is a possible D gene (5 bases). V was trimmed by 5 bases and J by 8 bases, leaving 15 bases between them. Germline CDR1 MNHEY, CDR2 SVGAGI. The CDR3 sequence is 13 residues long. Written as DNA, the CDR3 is TGTGCCAGCAGTAGGACACCCCTATCAGGCTACACCTTC. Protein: CASSRTPLSGYTF.

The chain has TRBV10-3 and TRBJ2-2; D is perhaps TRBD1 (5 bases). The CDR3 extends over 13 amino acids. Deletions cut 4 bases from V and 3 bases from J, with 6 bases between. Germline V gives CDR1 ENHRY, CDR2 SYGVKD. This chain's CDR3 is CAISAQDTGELFF. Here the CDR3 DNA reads TGTGCCATCAGTGCACAGGACACCGGGGAGCTGTTTTTT.

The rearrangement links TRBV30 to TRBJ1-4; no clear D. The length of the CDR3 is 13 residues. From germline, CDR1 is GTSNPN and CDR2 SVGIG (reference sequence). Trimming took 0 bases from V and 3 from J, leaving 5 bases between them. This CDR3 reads CAWSVQANEKLFF. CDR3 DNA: TGTGCCTGGAGTGTGCAGGCTAATGAAAAACTGTTTTTT.

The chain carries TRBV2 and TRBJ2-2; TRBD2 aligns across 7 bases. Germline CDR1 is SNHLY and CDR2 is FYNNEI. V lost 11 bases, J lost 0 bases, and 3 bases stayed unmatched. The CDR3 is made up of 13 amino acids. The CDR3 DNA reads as TGTGCCGGGGGGGGTACGAACACCGGGGAGCTGTTTTTT. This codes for CAGGGTNTGELFF. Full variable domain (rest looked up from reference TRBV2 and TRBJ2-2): EPEVTQTPSHQVTQMGQEVILRCVPISNHLYFYWYRQILGQKVEFLVSFYNNEISEKSEIFDDQFSVERPDGSNFTLKIRSTKLEDSAMYFCAGGGTNTGELFFGEGSRLTVL.

The CDR3 reads CASSSPFGETGGVYEQYF. The DNA of the CDR3 is TGTGCCAGCAGTTCCCCCTTCGGGGAGACAGGGGGCGTATACGAGCAGTACTTC. V gene TRBV27 combines with J gene TRBJ2-7; 10 bases are a match to TRBD1. V lost 4 bases, J lost 4 bases, and 16 bases stayed unmatched. The CDR3 sequence is 18 residues long. In germline, CDR1 is MNHEY, CDR2 SMNVEV (reference sequence).

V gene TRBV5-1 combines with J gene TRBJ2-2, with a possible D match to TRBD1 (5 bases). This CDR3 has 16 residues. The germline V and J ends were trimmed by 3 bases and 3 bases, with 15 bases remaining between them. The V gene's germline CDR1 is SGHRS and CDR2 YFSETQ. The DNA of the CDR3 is TGCGCCAGCAGCTGGACCATGACAGATTACACCGGGGAGCTGTTTTTT. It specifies CASSWTMTDYTGELFF.

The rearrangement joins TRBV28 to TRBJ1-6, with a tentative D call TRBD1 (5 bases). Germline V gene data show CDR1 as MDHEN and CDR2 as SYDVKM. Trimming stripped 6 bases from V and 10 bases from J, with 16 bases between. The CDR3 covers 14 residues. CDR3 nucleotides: TGTGCCAGCAGCGGGACTCACGATTACTCACCCCTCCACTTT. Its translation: CASSGTHDYSPLHF.

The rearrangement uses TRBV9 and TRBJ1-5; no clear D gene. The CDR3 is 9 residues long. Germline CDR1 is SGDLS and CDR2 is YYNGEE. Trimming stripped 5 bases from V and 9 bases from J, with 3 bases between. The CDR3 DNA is TGTGCCAGCAGAAGGCCCCAGCATTTT. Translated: CASRRPQHF.

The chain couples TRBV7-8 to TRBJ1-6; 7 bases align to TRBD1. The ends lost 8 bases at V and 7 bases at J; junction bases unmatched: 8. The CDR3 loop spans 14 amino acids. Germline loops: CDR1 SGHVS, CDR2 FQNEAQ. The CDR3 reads CASESGTENSPLHF. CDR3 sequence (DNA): TGTGCCAGCGAGTCCGGGACAGAAAATTCACCCCTCCACTTT.

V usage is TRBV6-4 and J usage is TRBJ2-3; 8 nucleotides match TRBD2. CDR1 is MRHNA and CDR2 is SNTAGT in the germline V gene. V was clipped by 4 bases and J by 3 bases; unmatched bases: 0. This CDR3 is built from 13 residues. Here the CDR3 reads CASSASGTDTQYF. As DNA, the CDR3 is TGTGCCAGCAGTGCTAGCGGGACAGATACGCAGTATTTT.

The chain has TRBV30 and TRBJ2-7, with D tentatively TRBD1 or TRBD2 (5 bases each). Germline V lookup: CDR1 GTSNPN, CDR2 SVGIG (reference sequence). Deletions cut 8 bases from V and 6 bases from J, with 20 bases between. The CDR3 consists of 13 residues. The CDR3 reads CASEGPRGVEQYF. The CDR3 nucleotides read TGTGCCAGCGAGGGACCAAGAGGGGTCGAGCAGTACTTC.

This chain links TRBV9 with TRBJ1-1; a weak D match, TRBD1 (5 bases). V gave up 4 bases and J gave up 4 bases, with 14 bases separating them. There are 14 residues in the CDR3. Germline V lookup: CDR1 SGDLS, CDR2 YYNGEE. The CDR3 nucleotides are TGTGCCAGCAGCCTCTCGCCGGGGGGCACTGAAGCTTTCTTT. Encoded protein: CASSLSPGGTEAFF. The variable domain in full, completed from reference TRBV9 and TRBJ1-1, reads DSGVTQTPKHLITATGQRVTLRCSPRSGDLSVYWYQQSLDQGLQFLIQYYNGEERAKGNILERFSAQQFPDLHSELNLSSLELGDSALYFCASSLSPGGTEAFFGQGTRLTVV.

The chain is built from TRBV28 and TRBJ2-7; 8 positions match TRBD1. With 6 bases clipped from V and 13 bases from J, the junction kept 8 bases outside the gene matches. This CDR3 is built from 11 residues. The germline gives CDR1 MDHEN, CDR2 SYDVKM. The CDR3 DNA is TGTGCCAGCAGGCAAGCCGGGACAGGATACTTC. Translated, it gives CASRQAGTGYF.

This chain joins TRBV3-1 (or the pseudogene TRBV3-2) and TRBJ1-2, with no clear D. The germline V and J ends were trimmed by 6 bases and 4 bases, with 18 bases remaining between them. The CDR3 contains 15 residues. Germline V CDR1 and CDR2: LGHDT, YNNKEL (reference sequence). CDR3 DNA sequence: TGTGCCAGCAGTCCAAGAGCACTCACCTCCTATGGCTACACCTTC. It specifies CASSPRALTSYGYTF.

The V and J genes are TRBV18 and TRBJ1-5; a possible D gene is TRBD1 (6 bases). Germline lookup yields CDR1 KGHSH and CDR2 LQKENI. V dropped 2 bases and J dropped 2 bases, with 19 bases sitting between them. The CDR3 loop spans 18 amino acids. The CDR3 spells CASSPSGQIPLGNQPQHF. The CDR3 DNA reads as TGTGCCAGCTCACCATCTGGACAGATCCCTTTGGGCAATCAGCCCCAGCATTTT. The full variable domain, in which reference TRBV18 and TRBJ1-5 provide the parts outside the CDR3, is NAGVMQNPRHLVRRRGQEARLRCSPMKGHSHVYWYRQLPEEGLKFMVYLQKENIIDESGMPKERFSAEFPKEGPSILRIQQVVRGDSAAYFCASSPSGQIPLGNQPQHFGDGTRLSIL.

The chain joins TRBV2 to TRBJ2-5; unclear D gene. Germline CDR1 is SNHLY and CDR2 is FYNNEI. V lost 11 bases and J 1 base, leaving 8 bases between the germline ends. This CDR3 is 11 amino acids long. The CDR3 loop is CALQGQETQYF. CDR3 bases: TGTGCCTTACAAGGCCAAGAGACCCAGTACTTC.

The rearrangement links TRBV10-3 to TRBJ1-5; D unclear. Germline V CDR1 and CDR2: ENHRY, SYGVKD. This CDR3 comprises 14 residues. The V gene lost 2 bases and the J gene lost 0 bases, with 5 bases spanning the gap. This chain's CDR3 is CAISEEISNQPQHF. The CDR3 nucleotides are TGTGCCATCAGTGAGGAGATTAGCAATCAGCCCCAGCATTTT.

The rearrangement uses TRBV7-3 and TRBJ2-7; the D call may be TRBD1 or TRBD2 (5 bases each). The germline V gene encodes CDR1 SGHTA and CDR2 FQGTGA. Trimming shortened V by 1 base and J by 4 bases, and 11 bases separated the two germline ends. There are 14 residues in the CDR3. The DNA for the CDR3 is TGTGCCAGCAGCTTAAGTGGGGGACGGTACGAGCAGTACTTC. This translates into CASSLSGGRYEQYF.

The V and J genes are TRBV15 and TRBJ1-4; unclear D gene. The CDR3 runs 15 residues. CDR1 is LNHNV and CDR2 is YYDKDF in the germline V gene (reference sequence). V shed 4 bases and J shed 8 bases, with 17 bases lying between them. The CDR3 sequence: CATSIRRPGNEKLFF. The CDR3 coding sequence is TGTGCCACCAGCATTCGACGCCCGGGGAACGAAAAACTGTTTTTT.

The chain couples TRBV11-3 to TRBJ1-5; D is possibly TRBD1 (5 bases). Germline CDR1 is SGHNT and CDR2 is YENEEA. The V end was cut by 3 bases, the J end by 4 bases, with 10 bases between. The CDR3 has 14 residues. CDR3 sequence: CASSLGGWNQPQHF. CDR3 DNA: TGTGCCAGCAGCTTGGGGGGATGGAATCAGCCCCAGCATTTT.

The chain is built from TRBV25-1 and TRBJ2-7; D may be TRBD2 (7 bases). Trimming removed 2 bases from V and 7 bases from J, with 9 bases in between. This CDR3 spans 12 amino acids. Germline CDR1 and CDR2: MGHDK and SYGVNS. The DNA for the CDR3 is TGTGCCAGCAGTGAAGGGAGGGGGGAGCAGTACTTC. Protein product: CASSEGRGEQYF.

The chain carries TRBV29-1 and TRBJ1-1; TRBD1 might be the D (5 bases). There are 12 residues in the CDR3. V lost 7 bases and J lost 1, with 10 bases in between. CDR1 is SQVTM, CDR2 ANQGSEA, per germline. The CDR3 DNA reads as TGCAGCGCACTGGGGGAGAACACTGAAGCTTTCTTT. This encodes CSALGENTEAFF.